This TCR beta chain was observed in a study of T-cell memory formation after mild COVID-19. MiXCR was run by TCRdb on the 5' RACE reads, yielding one entry per CDR3 protein. The sample lists about 210,000 distinct CDR3 sequences; about 27% were seen once. The CDR3 consists of 13 residues. Looked up from germline, CDR1 is ENHRY and CDR2 is SYGVKD. The V and J ends lost 6 bases and 2 bases respectively, with 10 bases between them. The receptor's source is an adult woman who had mild COVID-19 (a few samples of this study predate the infection). Cell type and time point are not known. The chain links TRBV10-3 to TRBJ1-1; tentatively, D is TRBD1 (5 bases). The sequencing input was PBMCs or a T cell subset sorted from them (not recorded which). This CDR3 is CAIRGTANTEAFF. CDR3 DNA: TGTGCCATCAGGGGGACGGCCAACACTGAAGCTTTCTTT.